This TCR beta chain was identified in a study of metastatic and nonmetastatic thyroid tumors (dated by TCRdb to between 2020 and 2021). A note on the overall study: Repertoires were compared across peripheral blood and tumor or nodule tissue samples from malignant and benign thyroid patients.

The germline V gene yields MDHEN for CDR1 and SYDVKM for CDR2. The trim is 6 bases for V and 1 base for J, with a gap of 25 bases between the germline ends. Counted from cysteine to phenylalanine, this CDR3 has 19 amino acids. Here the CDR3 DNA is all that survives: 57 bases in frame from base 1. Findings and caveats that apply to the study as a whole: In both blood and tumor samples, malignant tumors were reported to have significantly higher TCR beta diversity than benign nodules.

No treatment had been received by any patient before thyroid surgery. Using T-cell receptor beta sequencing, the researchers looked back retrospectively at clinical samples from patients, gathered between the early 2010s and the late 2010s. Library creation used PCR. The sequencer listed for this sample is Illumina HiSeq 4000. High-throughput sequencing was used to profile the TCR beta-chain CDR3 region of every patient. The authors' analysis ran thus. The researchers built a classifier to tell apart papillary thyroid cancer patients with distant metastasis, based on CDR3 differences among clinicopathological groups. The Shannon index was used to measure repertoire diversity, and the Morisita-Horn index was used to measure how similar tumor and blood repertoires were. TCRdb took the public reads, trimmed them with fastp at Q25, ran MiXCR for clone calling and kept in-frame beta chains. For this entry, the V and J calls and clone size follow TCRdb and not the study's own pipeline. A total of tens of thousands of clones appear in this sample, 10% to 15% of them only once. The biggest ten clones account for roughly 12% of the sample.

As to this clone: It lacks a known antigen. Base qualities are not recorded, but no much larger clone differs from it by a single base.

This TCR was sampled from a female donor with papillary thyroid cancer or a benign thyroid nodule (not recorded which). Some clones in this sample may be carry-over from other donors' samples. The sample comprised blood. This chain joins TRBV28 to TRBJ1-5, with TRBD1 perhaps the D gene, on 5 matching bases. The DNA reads TGTGCCAGCAGCCCAGACTCCACTGGAAGGGGATTAAGCAATCAGCCCCAGCATTTT. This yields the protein CASSPDSTGRGLSNQPQHF.